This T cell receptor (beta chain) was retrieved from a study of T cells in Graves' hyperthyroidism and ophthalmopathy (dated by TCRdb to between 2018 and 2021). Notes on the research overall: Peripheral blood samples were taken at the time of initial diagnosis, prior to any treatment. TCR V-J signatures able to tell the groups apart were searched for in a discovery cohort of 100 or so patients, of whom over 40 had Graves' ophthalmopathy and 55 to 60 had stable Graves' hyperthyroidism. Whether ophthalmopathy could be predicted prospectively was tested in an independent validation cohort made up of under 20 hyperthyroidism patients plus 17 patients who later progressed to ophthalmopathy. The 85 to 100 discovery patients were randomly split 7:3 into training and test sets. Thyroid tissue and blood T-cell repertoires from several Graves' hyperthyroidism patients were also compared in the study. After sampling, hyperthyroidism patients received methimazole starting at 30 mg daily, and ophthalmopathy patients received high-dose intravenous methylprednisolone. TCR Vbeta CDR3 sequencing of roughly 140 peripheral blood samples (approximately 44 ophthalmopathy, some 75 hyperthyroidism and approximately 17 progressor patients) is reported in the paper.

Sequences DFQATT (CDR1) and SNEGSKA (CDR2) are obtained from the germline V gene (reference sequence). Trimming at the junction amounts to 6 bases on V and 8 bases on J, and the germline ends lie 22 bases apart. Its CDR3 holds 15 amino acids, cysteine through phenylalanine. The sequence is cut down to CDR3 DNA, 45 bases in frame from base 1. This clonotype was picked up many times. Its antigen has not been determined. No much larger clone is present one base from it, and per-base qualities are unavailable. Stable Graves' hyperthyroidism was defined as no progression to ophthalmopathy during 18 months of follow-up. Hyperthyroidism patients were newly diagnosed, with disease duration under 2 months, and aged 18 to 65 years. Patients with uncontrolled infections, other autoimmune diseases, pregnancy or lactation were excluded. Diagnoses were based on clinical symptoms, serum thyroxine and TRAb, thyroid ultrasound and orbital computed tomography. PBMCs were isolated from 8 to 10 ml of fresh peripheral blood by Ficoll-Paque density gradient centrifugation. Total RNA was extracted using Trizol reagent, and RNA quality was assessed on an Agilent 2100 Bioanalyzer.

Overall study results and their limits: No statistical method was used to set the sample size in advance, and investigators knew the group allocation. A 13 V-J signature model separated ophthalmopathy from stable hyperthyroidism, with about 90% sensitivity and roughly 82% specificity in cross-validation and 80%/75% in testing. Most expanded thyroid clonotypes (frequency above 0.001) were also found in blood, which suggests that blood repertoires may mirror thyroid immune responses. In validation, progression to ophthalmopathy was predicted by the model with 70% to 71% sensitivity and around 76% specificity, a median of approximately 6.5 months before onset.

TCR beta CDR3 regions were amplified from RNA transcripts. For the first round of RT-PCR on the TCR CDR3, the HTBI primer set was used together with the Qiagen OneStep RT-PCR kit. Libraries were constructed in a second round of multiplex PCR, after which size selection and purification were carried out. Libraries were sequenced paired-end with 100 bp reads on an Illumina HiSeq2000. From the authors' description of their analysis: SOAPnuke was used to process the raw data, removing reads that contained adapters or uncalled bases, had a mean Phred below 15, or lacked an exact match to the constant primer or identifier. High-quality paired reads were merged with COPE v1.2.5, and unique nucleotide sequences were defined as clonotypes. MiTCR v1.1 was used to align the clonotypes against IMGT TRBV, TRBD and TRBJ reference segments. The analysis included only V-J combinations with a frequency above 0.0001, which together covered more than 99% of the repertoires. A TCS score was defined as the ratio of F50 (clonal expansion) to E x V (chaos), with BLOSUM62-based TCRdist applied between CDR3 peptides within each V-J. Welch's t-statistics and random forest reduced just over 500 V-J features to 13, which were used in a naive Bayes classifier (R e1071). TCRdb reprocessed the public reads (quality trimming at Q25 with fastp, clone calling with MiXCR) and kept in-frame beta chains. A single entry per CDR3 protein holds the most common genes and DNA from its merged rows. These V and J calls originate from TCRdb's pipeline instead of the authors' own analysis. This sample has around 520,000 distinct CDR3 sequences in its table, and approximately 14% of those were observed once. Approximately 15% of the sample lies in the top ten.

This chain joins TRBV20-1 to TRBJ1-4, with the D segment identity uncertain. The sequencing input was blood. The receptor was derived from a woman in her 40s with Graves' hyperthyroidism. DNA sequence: TGCAGTGCCGCGAATACCGGACGTGGTAGGGAAAAACTGTTTTTT. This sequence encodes CSAANTGRGREKLFF.